The entry that follows covers one T cell receptor beta chain sequence. Libraries were prepared by immunoSEQ multiplex PCR; TCRdb keeps only in-frame clonotypes and omits some of them. The data hold fewer than 150,000 clones, with about 95% observed a single time. This specimen comes from a study of T cell changes during pregnancy in multiple sclerosis. This CDR3 is built from 11 residues. Germline V CDR1 and CDR2: MNHEY, SVGAGI. V lost 6 bases, J lost 7 bases, and 9 bases lay in between. The starting material was peripheral blood, obtained after pregnancy. This clonotype originated in a female donor with multiple sclerosis, enrolled in a pregnancy study. The chain joins TRBV6-5 to TRBJ1-2, with D perhaps matching TRBD1 (6 bases). The CDR3 DNA sequence: TGTGCCAGCAGCTCCAGGGGTGGCTACACCTTC. It codes for CASSSRGGYTF.